Sequencing of this TCR beta chain was carried out in a study of T-cell reconstitution after alpha-beta-depleted transplantation in children. Study-wide results and caveats: After transplant, high TCRbeta diversity at day 60 in some patients arose from surviving recipient T cells and thymic progenitors. At one year after transplant, newly produced T cells mostly accounted for T-cell counts and diversity. Several hundred rapidly expanded clones from non-depleted graft cells reportedly supplied alpha-beta T cells about two months post-transplant.

A note on this clonotype: Its target is not known.

Preparing the TCRbeta library involved the use of unique molecular identifiers. TCRdb re-derived calls from the PCR reads in MiXCR, one entry per CDR3 protein. The table shows about a million distinct CDR3 sequences, with under 30% occurring only once. CDR1 DFQATT and CDR2 SNEGSKA come from the germline V gene (reference sequence). The CDR3 is 16 residues long. V lost 4 bases and J 0 bases, leaving 16 bases between the germline ends. This sequence joins TRBV20-1 and TRBJ1-5, with a tentative D call TRBD1 (5 bases). The source of this sequence is a boy younger than two who had a stem cell transplant for SCID, so the T cells may come from the graft donor. The starting material was PBMCs, mostly from graft donor cells, obtained 360 days after TCRalphabeta/CD19-depleted stem cell transplant. The CDR3 coding sequence is TGCAGTGCTACCCGGGCTCCAGGGTATAGCAATCAGCCCCAGCATTTT. It translates to CSATRAPGYSNQPQHF.